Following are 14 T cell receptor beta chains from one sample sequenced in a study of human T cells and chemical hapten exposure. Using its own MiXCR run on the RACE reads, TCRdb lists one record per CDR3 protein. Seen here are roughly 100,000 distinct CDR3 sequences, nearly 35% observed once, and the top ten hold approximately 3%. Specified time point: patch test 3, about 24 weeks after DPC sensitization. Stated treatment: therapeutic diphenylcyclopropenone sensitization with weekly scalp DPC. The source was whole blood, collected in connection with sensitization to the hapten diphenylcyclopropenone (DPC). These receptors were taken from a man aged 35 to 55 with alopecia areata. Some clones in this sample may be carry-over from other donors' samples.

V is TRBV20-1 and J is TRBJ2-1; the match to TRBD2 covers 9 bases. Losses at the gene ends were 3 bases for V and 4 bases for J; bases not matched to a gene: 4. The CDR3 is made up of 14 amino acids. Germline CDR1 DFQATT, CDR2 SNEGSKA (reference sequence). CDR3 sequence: CSASPLAGYNEQFF. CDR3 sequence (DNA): TGCAGTGCTAGTCCTCTAGCGGGATACAATGAGCAGTTCTTC.

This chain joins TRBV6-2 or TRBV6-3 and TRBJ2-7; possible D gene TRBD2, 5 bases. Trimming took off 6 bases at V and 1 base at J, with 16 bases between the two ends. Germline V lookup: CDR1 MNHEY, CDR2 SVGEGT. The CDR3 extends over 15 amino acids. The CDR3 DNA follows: TGTGCCAGCAGACCCCAGTCCTCGGGGTCCTACGAGCAGTACGTC. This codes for CASRPQSSGSYEQYV.

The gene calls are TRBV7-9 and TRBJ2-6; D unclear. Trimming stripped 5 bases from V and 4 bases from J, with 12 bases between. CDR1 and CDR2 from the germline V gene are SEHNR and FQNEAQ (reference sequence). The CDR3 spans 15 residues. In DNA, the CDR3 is TGTGCCAGCAGCCGCGGATGGGTCGGGGCCAACGTCCTGACTTTC. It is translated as CASSRGWVGANVLTF.

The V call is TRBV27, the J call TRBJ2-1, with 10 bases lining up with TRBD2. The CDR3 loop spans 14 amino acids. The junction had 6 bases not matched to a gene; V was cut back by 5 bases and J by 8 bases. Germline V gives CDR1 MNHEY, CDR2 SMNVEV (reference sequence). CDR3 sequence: CASSQREGADEQFF. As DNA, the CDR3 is TGTGCCAGCAGTCAGCGGGAGGGGGCTGATGAGCAGTTCTTC.

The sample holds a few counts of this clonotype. CDR3 bases: TGTGCCAGCAGTTACTCCGTCTCTGGGGCCAACGTCCTGACTTTC. It translates to CASSYSVSGANVLTF. The rearrangement uses TRBV6-5 and TRBJ2-6, with D uncertain. Germline loops: CDR1 MNHEY, CDR2 SVGAGI. Trimming shortened V by 0 bases and J by 0 bases, and 3 bases separated the two germline ends. The CDR3 is made up of 15 amino acids.

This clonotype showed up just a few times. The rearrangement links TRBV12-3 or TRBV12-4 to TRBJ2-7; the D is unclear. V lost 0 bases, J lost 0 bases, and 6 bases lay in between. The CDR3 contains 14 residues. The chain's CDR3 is CASSLAASSYEQYF. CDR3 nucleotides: TGTGCCAGCAGTTTAGCGGCCAGCTCCTACGAGCAGTACTTC.

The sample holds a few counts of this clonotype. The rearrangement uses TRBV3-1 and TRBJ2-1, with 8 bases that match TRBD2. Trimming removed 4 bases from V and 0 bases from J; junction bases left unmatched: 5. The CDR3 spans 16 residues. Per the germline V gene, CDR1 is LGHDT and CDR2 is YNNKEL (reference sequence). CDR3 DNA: TGTGCCAGCAGCCTACGAGCGGGAGTCTCCTACAATGAGCAGTTCTTC. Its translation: CASSLRAGVSYNEQFF.

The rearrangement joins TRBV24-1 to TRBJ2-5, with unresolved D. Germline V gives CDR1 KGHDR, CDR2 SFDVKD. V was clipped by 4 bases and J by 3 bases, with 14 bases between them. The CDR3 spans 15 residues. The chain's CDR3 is CATSDPGPDKETQYF. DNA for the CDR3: TGTGCCACCAGTGACCCCGGACCAGACAAAGAGACCCAGTACTTC.

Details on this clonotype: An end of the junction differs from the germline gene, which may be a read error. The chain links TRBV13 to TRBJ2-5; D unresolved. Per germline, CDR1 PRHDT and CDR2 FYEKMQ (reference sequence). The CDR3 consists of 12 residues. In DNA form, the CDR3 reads TGTGCCAGCAGCGTAGGGAAAAAGACCCAGTACTTC. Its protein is CASSVGKKTQYF.

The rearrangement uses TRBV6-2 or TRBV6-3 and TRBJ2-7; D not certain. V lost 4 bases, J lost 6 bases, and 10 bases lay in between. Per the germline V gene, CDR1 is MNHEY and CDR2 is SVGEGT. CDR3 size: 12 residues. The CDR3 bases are TGTGCCAGCAGTTCTGGGGTAGGCGAGCAGTACGTC. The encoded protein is CASSSGVGEQYV.

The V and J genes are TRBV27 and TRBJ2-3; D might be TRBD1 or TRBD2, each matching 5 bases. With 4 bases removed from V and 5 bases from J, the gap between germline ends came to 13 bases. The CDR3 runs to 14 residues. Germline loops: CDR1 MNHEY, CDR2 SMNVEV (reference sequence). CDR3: CASSYRDLGDTQYF. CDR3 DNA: TGTGCCAGCAGTTATCGGGACCTAGGAGATACGCAGTATTTT.

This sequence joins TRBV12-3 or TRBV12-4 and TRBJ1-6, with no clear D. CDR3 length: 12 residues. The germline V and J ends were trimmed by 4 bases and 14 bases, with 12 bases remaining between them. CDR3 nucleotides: TGTGCCAGCAGTTGGAGGATTCCAGCCCTCCACTTT. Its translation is CASSWRIPALHF.

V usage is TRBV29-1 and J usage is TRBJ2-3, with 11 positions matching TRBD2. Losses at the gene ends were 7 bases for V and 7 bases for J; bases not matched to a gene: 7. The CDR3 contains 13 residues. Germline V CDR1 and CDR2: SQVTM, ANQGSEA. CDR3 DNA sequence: TGCAGCGCTGTTAGCGGGGGGGGGAATACGCAGTATTTT. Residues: CSAVSGGGNTQYF.

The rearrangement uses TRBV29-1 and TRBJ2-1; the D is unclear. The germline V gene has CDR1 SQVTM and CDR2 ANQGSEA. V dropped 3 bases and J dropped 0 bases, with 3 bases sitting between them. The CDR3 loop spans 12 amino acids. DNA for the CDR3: TGCAGCGTTGAGTCCTCCTACAATGAGCAGTTCTTC. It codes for CSVESSYNEQFF.